The 21 T cell receptor beta chains in this list originate from one sample, sequenced in a study of post-analysis software for immune sequencing data. Overall study findings and caveats: About five TRBV segments were more frequent in patients than controls; TRBV5-6, TRBV5-1 and TRBV20-1 belonged to this group.

The TCR beta cDNA libraries contained unique molecular identifiers. Using its own MiXCR run on the PCR reads, TCRdb lists one record per CDR3 protein. Seen here are approximately 570,000 distinct CDR3 sequences, roughly 45% observed once, and the top ten hold around 1.7%. No antigen is known for these receptors. Sequencing input: blood. All receptors derive from a girl under 18 with multiple sclerosis.

The rearrangement uses TRBV7-2 and TRBJ2-7; the D is unclear. Germline CDR1 reads SGHTA; CDR2 reads FQGNSA. V dropped 1 base and J dropped 2 bases, with 12 bases sitting between them. The CDR3 spans 15 residues. CDR3 loop: CASSLGTILTYEQYF. The CDR3 nucleotides read TGTGCCAGCAGCTTAGGGACGATCCTCACCTACGAGCAGTACTTC.

The rearrangement links TRBV29-1 to TRBJ2-1, with D tentatively TRBD1 (6 bases). CDR1 is SQVTM, CDR2 ANQGSEA, per germline. CDR3 length: 17 residues. The V end was cut by 7 bases, the J end by 4 bases, with 26 bases between. The CDR3 DNA reads as TGCAGCGCCACCCCTGGGGGCCCAGGCGGCCCGTACAATGAGCAGTTCTTC. Translation gives CSATPGGPGGPYNEQFF.

The chain is built from TRBV5-1 and TRBJ2-4, with TRBD2 matching 7 bases. Matching the DNA end better, TRBJ2-7 makes the J call doubtful. The CDR3 length is 15 residues. The germline gives CDR1 SGHRS, CDR2 YFSETQ. CDR3 DNA sequence: TGCGCCAGCAGCTGGGGAGGAGGGAGGGCCTACGAGCAGTACTTC. Translated: CASSWGGGRAYEQYF.

The genes are TRBV20-1 and TRBJ2-1; D is ambiguous. The CDR3 contains 15 residues. The V end lost 0 bases, the J end lost 5 bases, and 14 bases lay between the germline ends. Germline values: CDR1 DFQATT, CDR2 SNEGSKA (reference sequence). CDR3 region: CSARDEVTGHNEQFF. The CDR3 DNA reads TGCAGTGCTAGAGATGAGGTCACTGGCCACAATGAGCAGTTCTTC.

This chain uses TRBV20-1 with TRBJ2-1, with TRBD2 matching 9 bases. V was clipped by 5 bases and J by 2 bases; unmatched bases: 7. The CDR3 has 15 residues. Germline CDR1 DFQATT, CDR2 SNEGSKA (reference sequence). This CDR3 is CSALPSSGAYNEQFF. DNA of the CDR3: TGCAGTGCTTTGCCCTCTAGCGGGGCCTACAATGAGCAGTTCTTC.

The chain couples TRBV24-1 to TRBJ2-7, with D unclear. Germline CDR1 and CDR2: KGHDR and SFDVKD. V dropped 4 bases and J dropped 0 bases, with 9 bases sitting between them. This CDR3 spans 14 amino acids. CDR3 DNA sequence: TGTGCCACCAGTGACCCCAGGCTCTCCTACGAGCAGTACTTC. Protein product: CATSDPRLSYEQYF.

The chain uses TRBV7-2 and TRBJ2-7; the match to TRBD2 covers 10 bases. With V trimmed by 6 bases and J by 0 bases, 2 bases remained unmatched. This CDR3 is 14 amino acids long. The germline V gene has CDR1 SGHTA and CDR2 FQGNSA. CDR3 DNA: TGTGCCAGCAGGCCTAGCGGGGGCTCCTACGAGCAGTACTTC. It translates to CASRPSGGSYEQYF.

This clonotype was seen a few times. V and J are TRBV7-9 and TRBJ2-1; D is perhaps TRBD2 (7 bases). Germline CDR1 is SEHNR and CDR2 is FQNEAQ (reference sequence). CDR3 length equals 20 residues. Trimming pared 3 bases from V and 1 base from J, leaving 25 bases between. Written as DNA, the CDR3 is TGTGCCAGCAGCTTCAACAGGGCTAGCGGTTACTTTGATTCCTACAATGAGCAGTTCTTC. Translating it yields CASSFNRASGYFDSYNEQFF.

This clonotype was seen just once. This sequence joins TRBV7-2 and TRBJ1-4; 10 nucleotides agree with TRBD1. Trimming removed 0 bases from V and 7 bases from J; junction bases left unmatched: 11. The CDR3 is made up of 18 amino acids. CDR1 is SGHTA, CDR2 FQGNSA, per germline. CDR3 sequence (DNA): TGTGCCAGCAGCTTAGCCCCCGGGACAGGGGCCATAGTTGAAAAACTGTTTTTT. Translation: CASSLAPGTGAIVEKLFF. Filled out from reference TRBV7-2 and TRBJ1-4, the complete variable domain reads GAGVSQSPSNKVTEKGKDVELRCDPISGHTALYWYRQSLGQGLEFLIYFQGNSAPDKSGLPSDRFSAERTGGSVSTLTIQRTQQEDSAVYLCASSLAPGTGAIVEKLFFGSGTQLSVL.

The J gene is TRBJ2-5, the V gene TRBV12-3 or TRBV12-4; a possible D gene is TRBD1 (6 bases). V was shortened by 7 bases and J by 3 bases, with 21 bases between the two germline ends. The CDR3 totals 16 residues. CDR3 loop: CASTSGTTGTKETQYF. The CDR3 DNA reads as TGTGCCAGCACTTCCGGGACAACCGGAACGAAAGAGACCCAGTACTTC.

Concerning this clonotype: A read error may produce the germline difference seen at one junction end. The chain uses TRBV12-3 or TRBV12-4 and TRBJ1-5; the D gene is possibly TRBD1 (5 bases). The CDR3 has 14 residues. The CDR3 DNA sequence: TGTGCCAGCAGTCAGGGCCAGAGCAATCGGCCCCAGCATTTT. It encodes CASSQGQSNRPQHF.

J is TRBJ2-1 and V is TRBV20-1, with a tentative D call TRBD2 (5 bases). This CDR3 contains 16 residues. Per germline, CDR1 DFQATT and CDR2 SNEGSKA (reference sequence). Trimming removed 3 bases at V and 9 bases at J, with 24 bases between. The CDR3 reads CSARPPGYQTGSEQFF. The CDR3 DNA is TGCAGTGCTAGGCCCCCGGGCTATCAAACGGGGAGTGAGCAGTTCTTC.

The rearrangement joins TRBV5-1 to TRBJ2-4; D call uncertain. Trimming took 4 bases from V and 0 from J, leaving 14 bases between them. The CDR3 has 16 residues. The germline V gene has CDR1 SGHRS and CDR2 YFSETQ. The CDR3 is CASSPSHDTAKNIQYF. For the CDR3, the DNA is TGCGCCAGCAGCCCATCCCATGACACAGCCAAAAACATTCAGTACTTC.

The J gene is TRBJ2-1, the V gene TRBV7-9; weak D call: TRBD1 (5 bases). The germline CDR1 and CDR2 sequences are SEHNR and FQNEAQ (reference sequence). V was cut by 1 base and J by 3 bases, with 13 bases left in between. The CDR3 length is 16 residues. The CDR3 is CASSLGARAGYNEQFF. CDR3 nucleotides: TGTGCCAGCAGCTTAGGGGCCAGGGCTGGCTACAATGAGCAGTTCTTC.

In DNA, the CDR3 is TGTGCCAGCAGCCTATTCGGGCTTTCTGGCTACACCTTC. It is translated as CASSLFGLSGYTF. The J gene is TRBJ1-2, the V gene TRBV3-1; D gene ambiguous. CDR3 size: 13 residues. Between the trimmed V and J ends, which lost 4 bases and 7 bases, there was a span of 13 bases. Germline CDR1 is LGHDT and CDR2 is YNNKEL (reference sequence).

This clonotype was detected only a few times. The V and J genes are TRBV12-3 or TRBV12-4 and TRBJ1-2; D unresolved. V lost 2 bases to trimming and J lost 6 bases, with 1 base between them. CDR3 length equals 10 residues. The CDR3 loop is CASSLHGYTF. DNA of the CDR3: TGTGCCAGCAGTTTACATGGCTACACCTTC.

This clonotype showed up just a few times. The J gene is TRBJ1-2, the V gene TRBV3-1, with D perhaps matching TRBD1 (5 bases). The CDR3 totals 15 residues. The germline V gene has CDR1 LGHDT and CDR2 YNNKEL (reference sequence). V shed 4 bases and J shed 4 bases, with 16 bases lying between them. In DNA form, the CDR3 reads TGTGCCAGCAGCCTTAAGACCGGGACGGTCTATGGCTACACCTTC. Amino acid sequence: CASSLKTGTVYGYTF.

The table lists this clonotype with a count of one. CDR3 in amino acids: CASSERDWGGQIYGYTF. DNA for the CDR3: TGTGCCAGCAGTGAACGGGACTGGGGGGGCCAGATCTATGGCTACACCTTC. This chain uses TRBV2 with TRBJ1-2, with D perhaps matching TRBD1 (6 bases). The ends were cut back, 2 bases at V and 4 bases at J, with 20 bases in the middle. From germline, CDR1 is SNHLY and CDR2 FYNNEI. The CDR3 loop spans 17 amino acids.

In its sample, this clonotype was seen a few times. The chain joins TRBV12-3 or TRBV12-4 to TRBJ1-2; D unclear. The CDR3 totals 14 residues. Deletions cut 5 bases from V and 1 base from J, with 11 bases between. CDR3 nucleotide sequence: TGTGCCAGCAGTCCGGACCTGAGTAACTATGGCTACACCTTC. Translating it yields CASSPDLSNYGYTF.

This clonotype was counted between two and nine times. The rearrangement uses TRBV5-1 and TRBJ1-5; possibly TRBD1 for D (5 bases). Trimming pared 0 bases from V and 3 bases from J, leaving 10 bases between. The germline gives CDR1 SGHRS, CDR2 YFSETQ. The CDR3 has 15 residues. The CDR3 is CASSLGSGSNQPQHF. The DNA of the CDR3 is TGCGCCAGCAGCTTGGGGTCAGGGTCCAATCAGCCCCAGCATTTT.

The rearrangement links TRBV19 to TRBJ2-7; the D gene is possibly TRBD1 (6 bases). The CDR3 extends over 15 amino acids. Trimming removed 3 bases at V and 0 bases at J, with 12 bases between. CDR1 is LNHDA and CDR2 is SQIVND in the germline V gene (reference sequence). CDR3 region: CASSIRDTSSYEQYF. The CDR3 DNA follows: TGTGCCAGTAGTATTCGGGACACGAGCTCCTACGAGCAGTACTTC.